This TCR beta chain was profiled in a study of cytomegalovirus exposure and HLA in healthy donors. Donors counted as nominally healthy when sampled, yet unrecorded immune exposures were likely. As to this clone: The target antigen is unknown.

Trimming cost V 5 bases and J 4 bases, with 12 bases left between them. The CDR3 sequence is 13 residues long. Germline loops: CDR1 SEHNR, CDR2 FQNEAQ (reference sequence). Study-level results: For most TCR beta V segments, an earlier analysis put the productive rate at about 87% or about 30% of the time. The authors excluded some V segments, including TRBV6-2 and TRBV6-3, as indistinguishable.

This PCR relied on a set of 60 Vbeta primers and 13 Jbeta primers. The repertoire was sequenced with immunoSEQ multiplex PCR; TCRdb's copy has only in-frame clones and lacks some. The sample includes roughly 190,000 clones, around 75% of them seen just once. Material for sequencing was PBMCs. This TCR was sampled from a woman in her 30s in good health and CMV-seronegative. J is TRBJ2-7 and V is TRBV7-9; D gene uncertain. This CDR3 is CASSTSSWYEQYF. The CDR3, as DNA: TGTGCCAGCAGCACTTCGAGTTGGTACGAGCAGTACTTC.